This T cell receptor (beta chain) appears in the sequencing data of a study of T cell repertoires in cytomegalovirus infection. TCRdb re-called the reads with MiXCR, one entry per CDR3 protein. There are roughly 310,000 distinct CDR3 sequences in the sample; about a sixth occur only once, and around 11% lies in the top ten. The CDR3 loop spans 15 amino acids. Germline V gene lookup returns CDR1 SEHNR and CDR2 FQNEAQ (reference sequence). The junction had 9 bases not matched to a gene; V was cut back by 5 bases and J by 2 bases. The gene calls are TRBV7-9 and TRBJ2-7; 7 bases are a match to TRBD2. Material: PBMCs. The receptor's source is a human donor in good health (CMV status not recorded). Some clones in this sample may be carry-over from other donors' samples. The CDR3 DNA reads TGTGCCAGCAGCGGGGGGGAGGGGACCGCCTACGAGCAGTACTTC. Translation: CASSGGEGTAYEQYF.